A selection of T cell receptor beta chains follows, all from one sample in a study of Graves' ophthalmopathy and Graves' hyperthyroidism. TCRdb recomputed calls from the multiplex PCR reads with MiXCR, one row per CDR3 protein. The data hold over 500,000 distinct CDR3 sequences, with around a fifth observed a single time. Material for sequencing was peripheral blood. These receptors originate from a woman between 18 and 30 years old with stable Graves' hyperthyroidism. Some clones in this sample may be carry-over from other donors' samples. Each CDR3 is given with its conserved first and last residue. The D gene is left open where the match is weak. Where a row states a size, it is once, few, many or the class of an expanded clone; other rows omit it.

. TRBJ1-1 TRBV28 once TGTGCCAGCAGTTTGCTCCCCGGGTACACTGAAGCTTTCTTT CASSLLPGYTEAFF
. TRBJ1-6 TRBV6-2/TRBV6-3 many TGTGCCAGCAGTTACTCGGCCCCGAGGGATCCCCTCCACTTT CASSYSAPRDPLHF
TRBD1 TRBJ1-6 TRBV30 few TGTGCTTCCGAGGACAGGGAGGCGACACCCCTCCACTTT CASEDREATPLHF
. TRBJ1-1 TRBV6-5 many TGTGCCAGCAGTTCCCTCAGGAGTAACACTGAAGCTTTCTTT CASSSLRSNTEAFF
. TRBJ2-5 TRBV7-9 many TGTGCCAGCAGCTCTCAGGGGGGGGACACGCCCCAGTACTTC CASSSQGGDTPQYF
. TRBJ1-6 TRBV28 . TGTGCCAGCTCAAGGGATTCACCCCTCCACTTT CASSRDSPLHF
TRBD1 TRBJ2-7 TRBV29-1 many TGCAGCGTAGACACAGGGGGCGAGCAGTACTTC CSVDTGGEQYF
. TRBJ2-5 TRBV11-1 few TGTGCCAGCAGCGCAACCGAGGGGACGCTTAAAGAGACCCAGTACTTC CASSATEGTLKETQYF
. TRBJ2-7 TRBV4-2 few TGTGCCAGCAGCCAAGAGCTACAGGGTGTCCACGAGCAGTACTTC CASSQELQGVHEQYF
. TRBJ1-2 TRBV19 many TGTGCCAGTAGTAGCGGACAGATCCTATCCTATGGCTACACCTTC CASSSGQILSYGYTF
TRBD1 TRBJ1-5 TRBV30 . TGTGCCTGGAGTGTAAGGGACAGGGGCATCTATAGCAATCAGCCCCAGCATTTT CAWSVRDRGIYSNQPQHF
. TRBJ1-1 TRBV6-1 many TGTGCCAGCAGTGCCGGGGCCAGTAGTCGAGCTTTCTTT CASSAGASSRAFF
. TRBJ1-1 TRBV6-1 many TGTGCCAGCAGTAAAGTGCGGGGGGTTGTGAACACTGAAGCTTTCTTT CASSKVRGVVNTEAFF
. TRBJ2-5 TRBV2 . TGTGCCAGCAGTGAAGGCACCCTCCAAGAGACCCAGTACTTC CASSEGTLQETQYF